This TCR beta chain was sequenced for a study of CD8+ T cells in alopecia areata. Sequencing templates came from extracted RNA that was reverse transcribed into cDNA. The repertoire was sequenced with immunoSEQ multiplex PCR; TCRdb's copy has only in-frame clones and lacks some. The table lists some 180,000 clones, about 61% of them singletons, with roughly 5% in the top ten. PBMCs, the starting material, were the source of sorted CD4+ and CD8+ T cells. Per the germline V gene, CDR1 is SGHDT and CDR2 is YYEEEE. The CDR3 length is 17 residues. V was shortened by 6 bases and J by 2 bases, with 20 bases between the two germline ends.

The chain employs TRBV5-6 and TRBJ2-2; D ambiguous. The sequencing input was CD8+ T cells sorted from blood. This sequence was found in a human donor in good health. The CDR3, as DNA: TGTGCCAGCACCCTCCGCCAGTTCCTCTTTAACACCGGGGAGCTGTTTTTT. Its translation is CASTLRQFLFNTGELFF.